Listed here is a single T cell receptor beta chain. Its target is not known. This entry belongs to a study of cytomegalovirus exposure and HLA in healthy donors. The CDR3 sequence is 15 residues long. The V gene end was trimmed by 5 bases and the J gene end by 6 bases; junction bases not matched to a gene: 9. The germline V gene has CDR1 SGHTA and CDR2 FQGNSA. A multiplex PCR was run with 60 Vbeta primers and 13 Jbeta primers. Clones were read by immunoSEQ multiplex PCR, and TCRdb kept only the in-frame ones, dropping some. Altogether 60,000 to 75,000 clones are present, around 76% being singletons, with the ten largest covering 22%. Study results and limitations: Later analysis showed most CMV-associated TCR beta chains appearing HLA-restricted.

Sequencing was done on a sample of PBMCs. The rearrangement uses TRBV7-2 and TRBJ2-7; TRBD2 aligns across 11 bases. This clonotype originated in a woman aged 30 to 39 in good health and CMV-seropositive. The CDR3 spells CASSLTSGRTREQYF. The CDR3 region has the DNA TGTGCCAGCAGCCTAACTAGCGGGAGAACGCGCGAGCAGTACTTC.